The TCR beta chain described here comes from a study of long-term antiretroviral therapy in people with HIV. Study conclusions and caveats: Blood sampling spanned 2004 to 2017, possibly under older ART regimens. HIV repertoires spanned narrower CDR3 length ranges than controls.

A note on this clone: Its target is unknown.

Per donor, a minimum of one pre-ART and a minimum of two post-ART PBMC samples were available. They ran version v3.0 of the immunoSEQ assay at survey level. Sequencing aimed at roughly 40,000-50,000 T-cell genomes per sample. TCRdb's copy holds only in-frame clones and misses some; the assay was immunoSEQ multiplex PCR. The sample has tens of thousands of clones, over 75% seen once. Germline lookup yields CDR1 ENHRY and CDR2 SYGVKD. The CDR3 sequence is 13 residues long. This specimen consisted of unsorted PBMCs, obtained 2 years after starting antiretroviral therapy. The chain employs TRBV10-3 and TRBJ2-5; no clear D. The J call may be wrong; the DNA end is better matched by TRBJ2-7. The clonotype comes from a man aged 45 to 65 with HIV. The CDR3 region is CAISDGSSYEQYF. In nucleotides, the CDR3 is TGTGCCATCAGTGACGGCAGTTCCTACGAGCAGTACTTC.